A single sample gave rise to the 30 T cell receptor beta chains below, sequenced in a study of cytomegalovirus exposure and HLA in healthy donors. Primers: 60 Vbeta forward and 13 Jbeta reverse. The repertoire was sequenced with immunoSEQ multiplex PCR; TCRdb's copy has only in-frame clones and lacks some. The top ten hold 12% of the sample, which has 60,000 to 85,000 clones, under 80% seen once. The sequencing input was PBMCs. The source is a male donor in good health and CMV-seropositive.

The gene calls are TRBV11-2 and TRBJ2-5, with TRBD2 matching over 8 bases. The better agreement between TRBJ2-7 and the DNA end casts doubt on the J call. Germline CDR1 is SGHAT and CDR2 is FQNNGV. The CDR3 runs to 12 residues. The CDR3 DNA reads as TGTGCCAGCAGCTCAGGACTAGCCGAGCAGTACTTC. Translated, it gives CASSSGLAEQYF.

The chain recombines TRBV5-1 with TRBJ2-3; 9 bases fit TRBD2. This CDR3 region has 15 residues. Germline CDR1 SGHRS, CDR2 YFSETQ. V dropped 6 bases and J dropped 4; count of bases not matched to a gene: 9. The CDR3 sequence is CASTGGGAGADTQYF. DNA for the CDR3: TGCGCCAGCACGGGCGGGGGGGCAGGGGCAGATACGCAGTATTTT.

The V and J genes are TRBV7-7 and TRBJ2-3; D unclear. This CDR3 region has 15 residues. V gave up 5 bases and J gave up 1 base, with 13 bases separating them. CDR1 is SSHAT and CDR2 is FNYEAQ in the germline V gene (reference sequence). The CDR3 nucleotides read TGTGCCAGCAGCCCGCAAGGAGTGGGCACAGATACGCAGTATTTT. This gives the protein CASSPQGVGTDTQYF.

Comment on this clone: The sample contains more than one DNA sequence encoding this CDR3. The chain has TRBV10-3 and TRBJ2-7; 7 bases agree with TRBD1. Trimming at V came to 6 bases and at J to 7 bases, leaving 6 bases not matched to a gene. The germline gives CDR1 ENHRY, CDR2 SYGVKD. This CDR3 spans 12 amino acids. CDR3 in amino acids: CAISDRVGEQYF. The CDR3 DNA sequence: TGTGCCATCAGCGACAGGGTGGGGGAGCAGTACTTC.

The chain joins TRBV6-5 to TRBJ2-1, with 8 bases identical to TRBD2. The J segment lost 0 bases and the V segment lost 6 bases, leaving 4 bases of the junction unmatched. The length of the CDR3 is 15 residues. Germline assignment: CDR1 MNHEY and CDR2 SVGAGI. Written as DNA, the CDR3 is TGTGCCAGCAGCCTCAGCGGGAGCTCCTACAATGAGCAGTTCTTC. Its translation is CASSLSGSSYNEQFF.

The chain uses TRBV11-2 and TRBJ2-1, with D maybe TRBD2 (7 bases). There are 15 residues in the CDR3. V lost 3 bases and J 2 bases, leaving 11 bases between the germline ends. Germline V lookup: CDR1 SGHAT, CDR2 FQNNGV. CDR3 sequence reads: CASSFGGAPYNEQFF. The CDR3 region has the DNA TGTGCCAGCAGCTTTGGGGGGGCCCCCTACAATGAGCAGTTCTTC.

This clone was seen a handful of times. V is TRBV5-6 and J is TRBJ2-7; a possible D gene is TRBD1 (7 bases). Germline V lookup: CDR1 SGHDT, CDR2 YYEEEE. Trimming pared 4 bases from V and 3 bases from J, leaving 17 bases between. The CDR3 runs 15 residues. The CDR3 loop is CASSRGTAPNYEQYF. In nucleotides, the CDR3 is TGTGCCAGCAGCCGCGGGACAGCTCCGAACTACGAGCAGTACTTC.

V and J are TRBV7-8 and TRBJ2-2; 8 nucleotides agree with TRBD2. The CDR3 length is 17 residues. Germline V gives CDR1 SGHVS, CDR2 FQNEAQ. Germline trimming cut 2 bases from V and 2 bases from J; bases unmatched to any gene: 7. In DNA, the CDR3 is TGTGCCAGCAGCTTATTGCGTAGCGGGACAAACACCGGGGAGCTGTTTTTT. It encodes CASSLLRSGTNTGELFF. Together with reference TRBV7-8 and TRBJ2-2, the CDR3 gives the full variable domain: GAGVSQSPRYKVAKRGQDVALRCDPISGHVSLFWYQQALGQGPEFLTYFQNEAQLDKSGLPSDRFFAERPEGSVSTLKIQRTQQEDSAVYLCASSLLRSGTNTGELFFGEGSRLTVL.

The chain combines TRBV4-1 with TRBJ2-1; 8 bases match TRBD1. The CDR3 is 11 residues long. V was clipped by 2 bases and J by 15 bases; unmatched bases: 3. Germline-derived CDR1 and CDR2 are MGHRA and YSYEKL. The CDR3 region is CASSQSGGTFF. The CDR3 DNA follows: TGCGCCAGCAGCCAATCAGGGGGCACGTTCTTC.

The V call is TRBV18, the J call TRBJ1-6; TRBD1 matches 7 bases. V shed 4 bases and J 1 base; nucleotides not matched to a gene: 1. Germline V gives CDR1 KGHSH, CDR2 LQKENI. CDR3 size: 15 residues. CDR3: CASSRQGSYNSPLHF. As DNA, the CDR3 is TGTGCCAGCTCACGACAGGGTTCCTATAATTCACCCCTCCACTTT.

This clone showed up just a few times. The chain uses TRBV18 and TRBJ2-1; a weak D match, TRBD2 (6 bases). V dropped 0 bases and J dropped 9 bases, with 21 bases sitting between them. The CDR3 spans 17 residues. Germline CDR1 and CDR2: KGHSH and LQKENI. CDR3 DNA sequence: TGTGCCAGCTCACCACCGGGCGGGGCTCTTAGCGGATCTGAGCAGTTCTTC. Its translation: CASSPPGGALSGSEQFF. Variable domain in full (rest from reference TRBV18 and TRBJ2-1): NAGVMQNPRHLVRRRGQEARLRCSPMKGHSHVYWYRQLPEEGLKFMVYLQKENIIDESGMPKERFSAEFPKEGPSILRIQQVVRGDSAAYFCASSPPGGALSGSEQFFGPGTRLTVL.

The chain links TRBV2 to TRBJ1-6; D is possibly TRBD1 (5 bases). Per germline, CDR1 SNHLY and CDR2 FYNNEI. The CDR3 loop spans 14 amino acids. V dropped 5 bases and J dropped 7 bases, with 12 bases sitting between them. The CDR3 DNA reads TGTGCCAGCAGTTCAGGGTCTCCCAATTCACCCCTCCACTTT. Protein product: CASSSGSPNSPLHF.

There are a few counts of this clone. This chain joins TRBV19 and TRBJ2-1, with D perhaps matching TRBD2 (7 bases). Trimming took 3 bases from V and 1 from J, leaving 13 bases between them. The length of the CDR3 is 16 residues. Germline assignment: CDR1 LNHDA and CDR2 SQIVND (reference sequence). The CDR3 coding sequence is TGTGCCAGTAGTATGGGTGGGGGGGCGTCCTACAATGAGCAGTTCTTC. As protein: CASSMGGGASYNEQFF.

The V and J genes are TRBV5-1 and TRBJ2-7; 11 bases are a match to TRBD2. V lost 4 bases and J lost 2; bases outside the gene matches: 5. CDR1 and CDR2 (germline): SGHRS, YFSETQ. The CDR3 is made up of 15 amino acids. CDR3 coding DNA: TGCGCCAGCAGCCCTTTAGCGGGAGGGGCCTACGAGCAGTACTTC. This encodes CASSPLAGGAYEQYF.

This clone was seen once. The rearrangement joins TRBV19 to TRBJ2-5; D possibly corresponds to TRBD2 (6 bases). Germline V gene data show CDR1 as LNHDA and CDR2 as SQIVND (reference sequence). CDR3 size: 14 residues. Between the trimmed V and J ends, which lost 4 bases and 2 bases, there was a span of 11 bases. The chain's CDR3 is CASSTRTIQETQYF. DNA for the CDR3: TGTGCCAGTAGTACCCGGACTATTCAAGAGACCCAGTACTTC.

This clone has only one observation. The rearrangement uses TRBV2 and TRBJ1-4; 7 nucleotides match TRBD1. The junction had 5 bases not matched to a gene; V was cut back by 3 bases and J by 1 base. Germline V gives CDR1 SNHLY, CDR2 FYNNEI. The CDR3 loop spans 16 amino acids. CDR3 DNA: TGTGCCAGCAGTGACGACAGGGAGGTAACTAATGAAAAACTGTTTTTT. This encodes CASSDDREVTNEKLFF.

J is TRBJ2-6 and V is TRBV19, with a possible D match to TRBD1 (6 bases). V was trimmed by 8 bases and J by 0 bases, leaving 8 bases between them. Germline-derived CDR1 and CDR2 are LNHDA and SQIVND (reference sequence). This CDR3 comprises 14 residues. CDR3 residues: CASRGGSGANVLTF. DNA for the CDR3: TGTGCCAGTCGAGGGGGCTCTGGGGCCAACGTCCTGACTTTC.

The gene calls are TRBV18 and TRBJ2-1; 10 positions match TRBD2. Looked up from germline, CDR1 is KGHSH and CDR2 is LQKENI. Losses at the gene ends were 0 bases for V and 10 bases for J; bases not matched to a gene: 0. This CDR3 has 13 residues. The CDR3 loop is CASSPPSGREQFF. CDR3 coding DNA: TGTGCCAGCTCACCACCTAGCGGGAGGGAGCAGTTCTTC.

The CDR3 sequence is CASSAGQLSSYEQYF. The CDR3 bases are TGCGCCAGCAGCGCCGGACAGCTTAGTTCCTACGAGCAGTACTTC. The chain joins TRBV5-1 to TRBJ2-7, with a weak D call TRBD1 (6 bases). Germline-derived CDR1 and CDR2 are SGHRS and YFSETQ. The CDR3 is made up of 15 amino acids. V lost 4 bases and J 1 base, leaving 15 bases between the germline ends.

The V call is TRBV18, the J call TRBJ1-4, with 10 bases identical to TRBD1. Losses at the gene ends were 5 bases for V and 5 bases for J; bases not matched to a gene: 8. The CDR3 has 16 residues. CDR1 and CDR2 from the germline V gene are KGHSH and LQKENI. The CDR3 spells CASSSQRQGANEKLFF. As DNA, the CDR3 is TGTGCCAGCTCATCCCAGCGACAGGGGGCAAATGAAAAACTGTTTTTT.

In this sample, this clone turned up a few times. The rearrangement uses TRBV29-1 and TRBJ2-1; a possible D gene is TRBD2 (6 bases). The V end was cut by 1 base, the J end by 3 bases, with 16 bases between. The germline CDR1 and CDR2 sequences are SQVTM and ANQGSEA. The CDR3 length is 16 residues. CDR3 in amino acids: CSVEARRGTFYNEQFF. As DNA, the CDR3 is TGCAGCGTTGAAGCCCGGCGGGGAACCTTCTACAATGAGCAGTTCTTC.

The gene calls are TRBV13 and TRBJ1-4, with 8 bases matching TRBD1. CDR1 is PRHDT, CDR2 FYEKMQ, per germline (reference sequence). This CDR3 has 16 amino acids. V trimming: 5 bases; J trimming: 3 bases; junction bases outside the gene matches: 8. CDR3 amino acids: CASSVRQGTANEKLFF. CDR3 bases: TGTGCCAGCAGCGTCCGACAGGGGACAGCTAATGAAAAACTGTTTTTT. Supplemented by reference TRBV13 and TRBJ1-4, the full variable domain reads AAGVIQSPRHLIKEKRETATLKCYPIPRHDTVYWYQQGPGQDPQFLISFYEKMQSDKGSIPDRFSAQQFSDYHSELNMSSLELGDSALYFCASSVRQGTANEKLFFGSGTQLSVL.

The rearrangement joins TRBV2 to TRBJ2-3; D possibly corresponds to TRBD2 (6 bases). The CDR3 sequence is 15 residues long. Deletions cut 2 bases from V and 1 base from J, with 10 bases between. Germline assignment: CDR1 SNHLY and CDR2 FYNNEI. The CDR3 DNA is TGTGCCAGCAGTGAAACGGGAGTGGGCACAGATACGCAGTATTTT. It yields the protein CASSETGVGTDTQYF.

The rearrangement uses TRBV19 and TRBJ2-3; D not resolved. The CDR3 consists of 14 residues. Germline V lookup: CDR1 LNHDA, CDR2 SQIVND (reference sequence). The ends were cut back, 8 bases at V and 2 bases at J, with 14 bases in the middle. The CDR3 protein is CASYHQLDTDTQYF. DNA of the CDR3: TGTGCCAGTTACCATCAATTAGACACAGATACGCAGTATTTT.

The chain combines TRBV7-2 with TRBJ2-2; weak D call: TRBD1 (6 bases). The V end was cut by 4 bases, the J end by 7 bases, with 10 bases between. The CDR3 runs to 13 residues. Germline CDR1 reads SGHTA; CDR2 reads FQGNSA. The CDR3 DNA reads TGTGCCAGCAGCTCGGACAGACTCGGGGAGCTGTTTTTT. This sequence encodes CASSSDRLGELFF.

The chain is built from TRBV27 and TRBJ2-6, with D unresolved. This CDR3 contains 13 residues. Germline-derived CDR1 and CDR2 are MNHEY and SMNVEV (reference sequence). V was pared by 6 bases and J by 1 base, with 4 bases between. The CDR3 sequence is CASRASGANVLTF. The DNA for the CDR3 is TGTGCCAGCAGGGCATCTGGGGCCAACGTCCTGACTTTC. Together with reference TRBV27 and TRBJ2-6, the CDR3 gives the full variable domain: EAQVTQNPRYLITVTGKKLTVTCSQNMNHEYMSWYRQDPGLGLRQIYYSMNVEVTDKGDVPEGYKVSRKEKRNFPLILESPSPNQTSLYFCASRASGANVLTFGAGSRLTVL.

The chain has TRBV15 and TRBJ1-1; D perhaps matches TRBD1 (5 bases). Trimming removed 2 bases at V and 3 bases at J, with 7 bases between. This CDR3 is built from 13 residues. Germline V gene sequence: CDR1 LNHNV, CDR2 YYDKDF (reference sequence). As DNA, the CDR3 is TGTGCCACCAGCAGAACACAGGACACTGAAGCTTTCTTT. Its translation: CATSRTQDTEAFF. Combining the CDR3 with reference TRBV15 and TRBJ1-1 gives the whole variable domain DAMVIQNPRYQVTQFGKPVTLSCSQTLNHNVMYWYQQKSSQAPKLLFHYYDKDFNNEADTPDNFQSRRPNTSFCFLDIRSPGLGDTAMYLCATSRTQDTEAFFGQGTRLTVV.

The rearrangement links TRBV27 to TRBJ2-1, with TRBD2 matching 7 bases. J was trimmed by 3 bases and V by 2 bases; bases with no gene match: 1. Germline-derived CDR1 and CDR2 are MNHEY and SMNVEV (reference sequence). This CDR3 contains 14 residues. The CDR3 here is CASSLGTNYNEQFF. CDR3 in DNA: TGTGCCAGCAGTTTAGGGACTAACTACAATGAGCAGTTCTTC.

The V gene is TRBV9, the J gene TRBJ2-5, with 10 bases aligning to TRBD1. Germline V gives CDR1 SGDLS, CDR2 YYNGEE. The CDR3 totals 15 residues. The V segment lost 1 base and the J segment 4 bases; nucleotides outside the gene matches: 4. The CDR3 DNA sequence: TGTGCCAGCAGCGTACTCGGACAGGGGGGAGAGACCCAGTACTTC. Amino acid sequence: CASSVLGQGGETQYF.

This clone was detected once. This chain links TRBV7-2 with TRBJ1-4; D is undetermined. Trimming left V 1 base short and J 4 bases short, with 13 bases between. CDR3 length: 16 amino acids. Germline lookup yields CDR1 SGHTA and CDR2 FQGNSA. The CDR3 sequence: CASSLGARHVNEKLFF. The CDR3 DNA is TGTGCCAGCAGCTTAGGGGCGAGACACGTTAATGAAAAACTGTTTTTT.